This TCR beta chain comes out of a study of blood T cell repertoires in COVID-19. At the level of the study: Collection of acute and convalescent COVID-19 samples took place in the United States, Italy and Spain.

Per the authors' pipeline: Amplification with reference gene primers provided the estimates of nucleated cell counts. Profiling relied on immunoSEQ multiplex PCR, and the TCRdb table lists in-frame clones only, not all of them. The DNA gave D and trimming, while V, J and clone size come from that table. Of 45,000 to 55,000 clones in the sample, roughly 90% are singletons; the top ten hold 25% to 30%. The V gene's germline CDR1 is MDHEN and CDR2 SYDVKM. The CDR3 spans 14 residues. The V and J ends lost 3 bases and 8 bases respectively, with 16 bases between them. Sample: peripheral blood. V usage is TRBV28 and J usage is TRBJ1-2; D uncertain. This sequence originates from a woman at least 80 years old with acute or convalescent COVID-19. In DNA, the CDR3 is TGTGCCAGCAGTTTGACTCTCAACTCTTGGGGCTACACCTTC. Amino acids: CASSLTLNSWGYTF.